Listed below are T cell receptor beta chains from one sample, sequenced in a study of tumor-infiltrating lymphocytes in primary liver carcinoma. From the multiplex PCR reads, TCRdb called clonotypes with MiXCR, one entry per CDR3 protein. The sample holds 110,000 or so distinct CDR3 sequences; roughly four fifths are singletons and the top ten take 15% to 25%. Sequencing used liver tumor tissue from sampling region 3. All receptors derive from a man aged 35 to 55 with primary liver carcinoma and hepatitis B virus infection. Each CDR3 is given with its conserved first and last residue. A D gene is named only where the DNA matches it firmly. Expanded clones get a size class; other rows say once, few or many, or leave the size out.

D gene: TRBD2
J gene: TRBJ2-7
V gene: TRBV6-2/TRBV6-3
clone size: .
CDR3 protein: CASSTPTRGGYEPYF
CDR3 DNA: TGTGCCAGCAGCACTCCGACTAGGGGAGGGTACGAACCGTACTTC

D gene: .
J gene: TRBJ1-1
V gene: TRBV5-1
clone size: many
CDR3 protein: CASSLEGRTSAEAFF
CDR3 DNA: TGCGCCAGCAGCTTGGAAGGGCGAACGAGCGCTGAAGCTTTCTTT

D gene: .
J gene: TRBJ1-1
V gene: TRBV9
clone size: .
CDR3 protein: CASSTTQETEPFF
CDR3 DNA: TGTGCCAGCAGTACTACCCAGGAGACTGAACCTTTCTTT

D gene: TRBD2
J gene: TRBJ2-3
V gene: TRBV29-1
clone size: .
CDR3 protein: CSVRTSGKWKDTQYF
CDR3 DNA: TGCAGCGTACGGACTAGCGGGAAATGGAAAGATACACAGTATTTT

D gene: .
J gene: TRBJ1-1
V gene: TRBV28
clone size: .
CDR3 protein: CDNTLHAEAFF
CDR3 DNA: TGTGACAACACCCTTCATGCTGAAGCTTTCTTT

D gene: .
J gene: TRBJ2-7
V gene: TRBV24-1
clone size: .
CDR3 protein: CATGSGVGRDRLRKQYF
CDR3 DNA: TGTGCCACCGGCTCCGGGGTTGGTAGGGACCGTCTACGGAAGCAGTACTTC

D gene: TRBD2
J gene: TRBJ2-3
V gene: TRBV4-3
clone size: .
CDR3 protein: CAGSQDLPSGISGRANTQYF
CDR3 DNA: TGCGCCGGCAGCCAAGATCTTCCCTCCGGGATTAGCGGGAGAGCAAATACGCAGTATTTT

D gene: TRBD1
J gene: TRBJ2-7
V gene: TRBV28
clone size: .
CDR3 protein: CTSSLQGPVWQYF
CDR3 DNA: TGTACCAGCAGTTTACAGGGGCCCGTGTGGCAGTACTTC

D gene: .
J gene: TRBJ2-3
V gene: TRBV29-1
clone size: .
CDR3 protein: CSDSGAGASDTQYF
CDR3 DNA: TGCAGCGATTCCGGGGCAGGCGCGTCAGATACGCAGTATTTT

D gene: .
J gene: TRBJ2-5
V gene: TRBV15
clone size: many
CDR3 protein: CATSRDPGAQETQYF
CDR3 DNA: TGTGCCACCAGCAGAGATCCCGGAGCGCAAGAGACCCAGTACTTC

D gene: TRBD1
J gene: TRBJ1-5
V gene: TRBV28
clone size: .
CDR3 protein: CVSSLTGGAQPQHF
CDR3 DNA: TGTGTCAGCAGTTTGACAGGGGGAGCGCAGCCCCAACATTTT

D gene: .
J gene: TRBJ2-7
V gene: TRBV5-6
clone size: once
CDR3 protein: CANSFGKGKEQYF
CDR3 DNA: TGTGCCAATAGCTTCGGGAAGGGGAAAGAGCAGTACTTC

D gene: .
J gene: TRBJ2-3
V gene: TRBV5-1
clone size: .
CDR3 protein: CAGSLRTGGSTDMQYF
CDR3 DNA: TGCGCCGGCAGCTTGAGGACGGGCGGCAGCACAGATATGCAGTATTTT

D gene: TRBD1
J gene: TRBJ2-7
V gene: TRBV28
clone size: .
CDR3 protein: CANSLDRGRFHEQYF
CDR3 DNA: TGTGCCAACAGTTTAGACAGGGGGCGCTTTCACGAGCAATACTTC

D gene: .
J gene: TRBJ2-1
V gene: TRBV29-1
clone size: .
CDR3 protein: CRVALGETYKEQFF
CDR3 DNA: TGCAGAGTTGCCCTCGGTGAAACCTACAAAGAGCAGTTCTTC

D gene: TRBD1
J gene: TRBJ2-7
V gene: TRBV6-1
clone size: .
CDR3 protein: CGSSEESNRGMGSYEQYF
CDR3 DNA: TGTGGCAGCAGTGAAGAGTCAAACAGGGGTATGGGCTCCTACGAACAGTACTTC

D gene: TRBD1
J gene: TRBJ2-7
V gene: TRBV5-4
clone size: .
CDR3 protein: CASGGQGSYEQYF
CDR3 DNA: TGTGCCAGCGGCGGACAGGGCTCCTATGAGCAGTACTTC

D gene: TRBD2
J gene: TRBJ2-1
V gene: TRBV6-5
clone size: .
CDR3 protein: CASSYCGTSGRGNEQLF
CDR3 DNA: TGTGCTAGCAGTTACTGCGGGACTAGCGGGAGAGGGAATGAGCAGCTCTTC

D gene: TRBD2
J gene: TRBJ2-1
V gene: TRBV5-1
clone size: .
CDR3 protein: CASSLLAGGYEHFF
CDR3 DNA: TGTGCCAGCTCTCTTCTAGCGGGAGGTTATGAGCACTTCTTC

D gene: .
J gene: TRBJ2-4
V gene: TRBV10-3
clone size: once
CDR3 protein: CAISDNWNANNIQYF
CDR3 DNA: TGTGCCATTAGTGACAACTGGAATGCCAACAACATTCAGTACTTC

D gene: .
J gene: TRBJ1-2
V gene: TRBV6-5
clone size: .
CDR3 protein: CVSSYSTQLNGYTF
CDR3 DNA: TGTGTCAGCAGTTACTCGACGCAGCTAAATGGCTACACCTTC

D gene: TRBD2
J gene: TRBJ2-7
V gene: TRBV7-9
clone size: .
CDR3 protein: CASSLGLAGQYF
CDR3 DNA: TGTGCCAGCAGCCTGGGGCTAGCGGGGCAGTACTTC

D gene: .
J gene: TRBJ2-6
V gene: TRBV5-1
clone size: .
CDR3 protein: CASSSRSSGLLSETNVLTF
CDR3 DNA: TGCGCCAGCAGCTCCCGGAGTTCAGGCCTCCTCTCTGAGACCAACGTCCTGACTTTC

D gene: .
J gene: TRBJ2-5
V gene: TRBV5-1
clone size: once
CDR3 protein: CTSSFDKTQYF
CDR3 DNA: TGCACCAGTAGCTTCGACAAGACCCAGTACTTC

D gene: .
J gene: TRBJ2-7
V gene: TRBV6-5
clone size: .
CDR3 protein: CASGRIQTHPYEHYF
CDR3 DNA: TGTGCCAGCGGTCGGATCCAAACCCATCCGTACGAGCACTACTTC

D gene: TRBD2
J gene: TRBJ2-3
V gene: TRBV4-1
clone size: .
CDR3 protein: CASSQGLVGADTQYF
CDR3 DNA: TGCGCCAGTAGCCAAGGACTAGTGGGAGCAGATACGCAGTATTTT

D gene: .
J gene: TRBJ2-7
V gene: TRBV11-1
clone size: .
CDR3 protein: CASKGEQSYEQYF
CDR3 DNA: TGTGCCAGCAAGGGGGAGCAATCCTACGAGCAGTACTTC

D gene: TRBD1
J gene: TRBJ1-4
V gene: TRBV6-5
clone size: .
CDR3 protein: CASRVGVTGVDKLFF
CDR3 DNA: TGTGCCAGTAGAGTCGGTGTAACAGGGGTTGATAAACTGTTTTTT

D gene: TRBD1
J gene: TRBJ2-1
V gene: TRBV10-1
clone size: .
CDR3 protein: CASSESKTGFVANNEQFF
CDR3 DNA: TGCGCCAGCAGTGAGTCGAAGACAGGGTTCGTGGCAAACAATGAGCAGTTCTTC

D gene: TRBD1
J gene: TRBJ2-4
V gene: TRBV6-1
clone size: .
CDR3 protein: CANSVSGQGAVKNIQYF
CDR3 DNA: TGTGCCAACAGTGTATCGGGACAGGGGGCGGTCAAAAACATTCAGTACTTC

D gene: .
J gene: TRBJ2-1
V gene: TRBV10-3
clone size: many
CDR3 protein: CAIRRDLSSYNEQFF
CDR3 DNA: TGTGCCATCAGACGTGACTTGAGCTCCTACAATGAGCAGTTCTTC

D gene: .
J gene: TRBJ1-2
V gene: TRBV5-5
clone size: few
CDR3 protein: CASSLGRTVNYGYTF
CDR3 DNA: TGTGCCAGCAGCTTGGGCAGGACGGTTAACTATGGCTACACCTTC

D gene: .
J gene: TRBJ1-2
V gene: TRBV11-1
clone size: .
CDR3 protein: CASSPGQCQSYGYAF
CDR3 DNA: TGTGCCAGCAGCCCAGGACAGTGTCAGAGCTATGGCTACGCCTTC

D gene: TRBD2
J gene: TRBJ2-7
V gene: TRBV5-6
clone size: .
CDR3 protein: CASTRTSGNLYDQYF
CDR3 DNA: TGTGCCAGCACCCGGACTAGCGGGAACCTCTACGATCAGTACTTC

D gene: .
J gene: TRBJ2-1
V gene: TRBV11-3
clone size: .
CDR3 protein: CARSLNAIEQFF
CDR3 DNA: TGTGCCAGAAGCTTAAATGCCATTGAGCAGTTCTTT

D gene: .
J gene: TRBJ1-1
V gene: TRBV29-1
clone size: .
CDR3 protein: CSSGPGWGMNTEAYF
CDR3 DNA: TGCAGCAGTGGACCGGGTTGGGGGATGAACACTGAAGCTTACTTT

D gene: .
J gene: TRBJ2-1
V gene: TRBV4-1
clone size: .
CDR3 protein: CASSQSSKQLF
CDR3 DNA: TGCGCCAGCAGCCAAAGTAGCAAGCAGTTATTC

D gene: .
J gene: TRBJ2-1
V gene: TRBV12-3/TRBV12-4
clone size: once
CDR3 protein: CAISKGALLWEEQFF
CDR3 DNA: TGTGCCATCAGTAAGGGTGCTTTACTTTGGGAAGAGCAGTTCTTC

D gene: .
J gene: TRBJ1-2
V gene: TRBV5-4
clone size: .
CDR3 protein: CASRSDISYSGYTF
CDR3 DNA: TGTGCCAGCCGCTCGGACATTTCCTATAGTGGCTACACCTTC

D gene: .
J gene: TRBJ2-1
V gene: TRBV29-1
clone size: .
CDR3 protein: CSHRTSRDYDEQFF
CDR3 DNA: TGCAGTCACCGTACTAGCAGAGACTACGATGAGCAGTTCTTC

D gene: TRBD2
J gene: TRBJ2-3
V gene: TRBV10-3
clone size: .
CDR3 protein: CAFSEIGLVGGSGTDTQYF
CDR3 DNA: TGTGCCTTCAGTGAAATTGGACTAGTGGGAGGAAGTGGCACAGATACGCAGTATTTT

D gene: TRBD1
J gene: TRBJ1-1
V gene: TRBV18
clone size: .
CDR3 protein: CASSPLQDRGLHNTVAFF
CDR3 DNA: TGTGCCAGCTCACCACTTCAGGACAGGGGGTTACATAACACTGTAGCTTTCTTT

D gene: .
J gene: TRBJ1-1
V gene: TRBV5-1
clone size: once
CDR3 protein: CASRLFFRETNTEAFF
CDR3 DNA: TGCGCCAGCAGGTTGTTTTTTCGGGAGACGAACACAGAAGCTTTCTTT

D gene: .
J gene: TRBJ2-6
V gene: TRBV5-4
clone size: .
CDR3 protein: CASSPGSFLSWANVLTF
CDR3 DNA: TGTGCCAGCAGCCCCGGGTCTTTCCTCTCTTGGGCCAACGTCCTGACTTTC

D gene: TRBD2
J gene: TRBJ2-1
V gene: TRBV29-1
clone size: .
CDR3 protein: CSVRDYTKNEQFF
CDR3 DNA: TGCAGTGTTCGGGACTATACAAAGAATGAACAGTTCTTC

D gene: .
J gene: TRBJ1-2
V gene: TRBV12-3/TRBV12-4
clone size: many
CDR3 protein: CASSQSNYGYTF
CDR3 DNA: TGTGCCTCCTCTCAATCTAACTATGGCTACACCTTC

D gene: .
J gene: TRBJ2-1
V gene: TRBV11-1
clone size: .
CDR3 protein: CAISVGLNNEQFF
CDR3 DNA: TGTGCCATCAGTGTCGGCCTGAACAATGAGCAGTTCTTC

D gene: TRBD1
J gene: TRBJ2-2
V gene: TRBV12-3/TRBV12-4
clone size: .
CDR3 protein: CASSTDRGRPGQLFF
CDR3 DNA: TGTGCCAGCAGCACGGACAGGGGGCGCCCCGGGCAGTTGTTTTTT

D gene: .
J gene: TRBJ2-7
V gene: TRBV12-3/TRBV12-4
clone size: .
CDR3 protein: CASCLWGQGRSYEEYF
CDR3 DNA: TGTGCCAGCTGTTTATGGGGGCAAGGGAGATCCTACGAGGAGTACTTC

D gene: TRBD2
J gene: TRBJ2-1
V gene: TRBV6-2/TRBV6-3
clone size: .
CDR3 protein: CANRTSGRIEQFF
CDR3 DNA: TGTGCCAACAGGACTAGCGGGAGAATTGAGCAGTTCTTC

D gene: .
J gene: TRBJ2-7
V gene: TRBV6-6
clone size: many
CDR3 protein: CASSWTISYEQYF
CDR3 DNA: TGTGCCAGCAGTTGGACTATCTCCTACGAGCAGTACTTC

D gene: .
J gene: TRBJ1-1
V gene: TRBV6-2/TRBV6-3
clone size: .
CDR3 protein: CARGTRNTETFF
CDR3 DNA: TGTGCTAGGGGGACACGTAACACTGAAACTTTCTTT

D gene: .
J gene: TRBJ1-5
V gene: TRBV6-1
clone size: medium-sized
CDR3 protein: CASSPQGLTLNQPQHF
CDR3 DNA: TGTGCCAGCAGTCCGCAGGGGCTGACCCTAAATCAGCCCCAGCATTTT